This record covers a single T cell receptor (beta chain). These data originate in a study of blood T cell repertoires in COVID-19. Background on the study: From T cells, B-cell-depleted T cells, or PBMCs came the material, which was cDNA or gDNA.

CDR1 GTSNPN and CDR2 SVGIG come from the germline V gene (reference sequence). Deletions cut 0 bases from V and 4 bases from J, with 12 bases between. The CDR3 is made up of 14 amino acids. Sequencing was performed with immunoSEQ multiplex PCR; in TCRdb, only in-frame clones are kept and a portion is missing. The sample records around 200,000 clones, around 83% being singletons. The TCR sequence derives from a man in his forties or fifties with active or convalescent COVID-19. This chain uses TRBV30 with TRBJ1-2; D is ambiguous. Specimen: peripheral blood. CDR3 protein: CAWSVHRGFYGYTF. CDR3 sequence (DNA): TGTGCCTGGAGTGTACACCGGGGTTTCTATGGCTACACCTTC.